This entry concerns a single TCR beta chain. Its antigen is unidentified. The data stem from a study of T cell responses to AZD1222 COVID-19 vaccine. Broader study findings: Researchers report vaccine-associated CD4 TCRs spanning spike, with dominance at 160-218 and 743-854.

CDR1 SGHRS and CDR2 YFSETQ come from the germline V gene. V gave up 5 bases and J gave up 8 bases, with 11 bases separating them. The CDR3 spans 13 residues. Assay: immunoSEQ multiplex PCR; the TCRdb copy retains only in-frame clones and omits some. This table holds 180,000 or so clones, around nine tenths found once. This TCR was recovered from an adult in good health. The sequences come from peripheral blood, collected on day 0 of AZD1222 vaccination. This rearrangement joins TRBV5-1 to TRBJ1-6; D not resolved. The DNA of the CDR3 is TGCGCCAGCAGGGACGGCGTAGATTCACCCCTCCACTTT. Amino acid sequence: CASRDGVDSPLHF.